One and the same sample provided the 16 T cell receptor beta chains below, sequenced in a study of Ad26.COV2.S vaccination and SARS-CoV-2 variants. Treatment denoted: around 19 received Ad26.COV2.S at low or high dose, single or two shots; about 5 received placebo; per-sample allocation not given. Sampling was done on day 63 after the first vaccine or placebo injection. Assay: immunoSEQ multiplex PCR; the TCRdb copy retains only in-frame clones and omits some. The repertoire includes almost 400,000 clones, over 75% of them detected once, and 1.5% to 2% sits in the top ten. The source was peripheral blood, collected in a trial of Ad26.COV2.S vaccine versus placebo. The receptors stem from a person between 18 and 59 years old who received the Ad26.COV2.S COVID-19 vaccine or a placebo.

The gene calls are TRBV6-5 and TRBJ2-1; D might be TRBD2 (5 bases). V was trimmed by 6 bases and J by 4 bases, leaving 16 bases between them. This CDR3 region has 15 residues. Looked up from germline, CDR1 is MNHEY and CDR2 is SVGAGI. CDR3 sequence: CASSGEPLIYNEQFF. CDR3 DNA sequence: TGTGCCAGCAGCGGGGAACCCCTAATTTACAATGAGCAGTTCTTC.

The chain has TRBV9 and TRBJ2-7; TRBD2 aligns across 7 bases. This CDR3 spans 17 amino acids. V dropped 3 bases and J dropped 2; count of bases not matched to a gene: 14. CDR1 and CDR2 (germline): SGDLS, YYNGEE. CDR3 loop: CASSANIPSGVTYEQYF. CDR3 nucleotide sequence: TGTGCCAGCAGCGCAAATATTCCTAGCGGAGTTACCTACGAGCAGTACTTC.

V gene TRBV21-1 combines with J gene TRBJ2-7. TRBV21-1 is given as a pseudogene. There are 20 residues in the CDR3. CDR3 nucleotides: TGTGCCAGCAGCTCCCACCCCCATGGCACCGAGACGCCTTTTACCTACGAGCAGTACTTC. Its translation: CASSSHPHGTETPFTYEQYF.

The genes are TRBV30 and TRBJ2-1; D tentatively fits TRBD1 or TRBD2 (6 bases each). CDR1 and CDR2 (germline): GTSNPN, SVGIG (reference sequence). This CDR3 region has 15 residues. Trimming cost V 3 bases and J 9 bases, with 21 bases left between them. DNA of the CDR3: TGTGCCTGGAGGGGGGGCTACAGGGATGTCAGTGAGCAGTTCTTC. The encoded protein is CAWRGGYRDVSEQFF.

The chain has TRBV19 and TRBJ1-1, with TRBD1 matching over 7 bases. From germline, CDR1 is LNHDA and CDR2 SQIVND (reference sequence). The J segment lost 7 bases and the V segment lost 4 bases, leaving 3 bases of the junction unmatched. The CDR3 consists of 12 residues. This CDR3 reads CASSNRDSEAFF. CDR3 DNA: TGTGCCAGTAGTAACCGGGACAGTGAAGCTTTCTTT.

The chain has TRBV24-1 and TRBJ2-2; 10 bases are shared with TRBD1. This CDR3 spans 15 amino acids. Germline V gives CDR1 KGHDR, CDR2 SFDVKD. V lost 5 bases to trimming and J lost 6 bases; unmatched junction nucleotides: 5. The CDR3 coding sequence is TGTGCCACCAGTGCCACCGGGACAGGGGCCGGGGAGCTGTTTTTT. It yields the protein CATSATGTGAGELFF.

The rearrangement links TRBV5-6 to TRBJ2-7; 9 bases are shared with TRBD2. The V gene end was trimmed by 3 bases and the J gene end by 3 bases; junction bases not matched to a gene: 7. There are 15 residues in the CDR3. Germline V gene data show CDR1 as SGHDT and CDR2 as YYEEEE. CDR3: CASSWREGGNYEQYF. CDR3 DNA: TGTGCCAGCAGCTGGCGGGAGGGAGGGAACTACGAGCAGTACTTC.

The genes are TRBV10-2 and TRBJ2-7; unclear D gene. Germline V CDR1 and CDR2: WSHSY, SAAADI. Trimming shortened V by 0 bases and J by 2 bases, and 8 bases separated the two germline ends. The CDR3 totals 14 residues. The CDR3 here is CASSESGGTYEQYF. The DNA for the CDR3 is TGCGCCAGCAGTGAGTCAGGCGGCACCTACGAGCAGTACTTC.

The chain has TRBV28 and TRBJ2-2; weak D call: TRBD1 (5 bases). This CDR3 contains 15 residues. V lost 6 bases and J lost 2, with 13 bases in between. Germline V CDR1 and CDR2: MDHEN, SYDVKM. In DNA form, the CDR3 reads TGTGCCAGCAGCAGACTTCAGGGCAACACCGGGGAGCTGTTTTTT. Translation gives CASSRLQGNTGELFF.

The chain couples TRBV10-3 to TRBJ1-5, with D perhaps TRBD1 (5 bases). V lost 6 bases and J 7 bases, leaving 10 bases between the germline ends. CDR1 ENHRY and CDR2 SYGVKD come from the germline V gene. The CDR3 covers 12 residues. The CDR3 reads CAIRDSGQPQHF. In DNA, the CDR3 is TGTGCCATCAGAGACAGTGGGCAGCCCCAGCATTTT.

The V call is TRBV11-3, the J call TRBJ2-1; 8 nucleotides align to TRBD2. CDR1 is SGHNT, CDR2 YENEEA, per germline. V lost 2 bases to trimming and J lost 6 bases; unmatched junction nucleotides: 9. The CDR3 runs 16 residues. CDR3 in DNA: TGTGCCAGCAGCTTATTTCCAGCGGGAGCTCTCAATGAGCAGTTCTTC. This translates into CASSLFPAGALNEQFF.

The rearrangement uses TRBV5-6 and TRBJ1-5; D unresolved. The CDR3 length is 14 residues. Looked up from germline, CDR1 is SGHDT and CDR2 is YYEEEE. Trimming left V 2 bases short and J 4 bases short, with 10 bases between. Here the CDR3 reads CASSLAGYNQPQHF. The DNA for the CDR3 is TGTGCCAGCAGCTTAGCCGGGTATAATCAGCCCCAGCATTTT. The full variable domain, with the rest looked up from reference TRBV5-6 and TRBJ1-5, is DAGVTQSPTHLIKTRGQQVTLRCSPKSGHDTVSWYQQALGQGPQFIFQYYEEEERQRGNFPDRFSGHQFPNYSSELNVNALLLGDSALYLCASSLAGYNQPQHFGDGTRLSIL.

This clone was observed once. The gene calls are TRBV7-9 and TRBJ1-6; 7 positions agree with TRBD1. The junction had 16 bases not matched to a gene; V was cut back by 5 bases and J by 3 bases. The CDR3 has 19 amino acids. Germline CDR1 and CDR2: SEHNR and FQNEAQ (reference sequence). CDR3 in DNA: TGTGCCAGCAGCGGCGGGACAGAGGGCTATTTTAACTATAATTCACCCCTCCACTTT. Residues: CASSGGTEGYFNYNSPLHF.

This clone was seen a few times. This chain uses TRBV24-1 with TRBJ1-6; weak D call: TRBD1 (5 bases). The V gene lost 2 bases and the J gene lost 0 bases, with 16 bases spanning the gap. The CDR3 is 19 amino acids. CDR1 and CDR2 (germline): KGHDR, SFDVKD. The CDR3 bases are TGTGCCACCAGTGATTCCCCCGGGACGGTGAGCTCCTATAATTCACCCCTCCACTTT. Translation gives CATSDSPGTVSSYNSPLHF.

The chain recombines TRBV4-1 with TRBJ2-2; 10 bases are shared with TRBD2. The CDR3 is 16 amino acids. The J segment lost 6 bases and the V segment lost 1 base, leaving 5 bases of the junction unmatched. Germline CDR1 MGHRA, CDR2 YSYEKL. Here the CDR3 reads CASSQVASGSSGELFF. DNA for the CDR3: TGCGCCAGCAGCCAAGTAGCTAGCGGGAGCTCCGGGGAGCTGTTTTTT.

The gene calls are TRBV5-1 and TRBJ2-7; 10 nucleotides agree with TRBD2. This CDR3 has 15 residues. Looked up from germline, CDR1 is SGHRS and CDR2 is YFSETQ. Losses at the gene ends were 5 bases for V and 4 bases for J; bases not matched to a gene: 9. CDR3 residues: CASRMWSSGSYEQYF. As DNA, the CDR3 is TGCGCCAGCAGGATGTGGTCTAGCGGGAGTTACGAGCAGTACTTC.